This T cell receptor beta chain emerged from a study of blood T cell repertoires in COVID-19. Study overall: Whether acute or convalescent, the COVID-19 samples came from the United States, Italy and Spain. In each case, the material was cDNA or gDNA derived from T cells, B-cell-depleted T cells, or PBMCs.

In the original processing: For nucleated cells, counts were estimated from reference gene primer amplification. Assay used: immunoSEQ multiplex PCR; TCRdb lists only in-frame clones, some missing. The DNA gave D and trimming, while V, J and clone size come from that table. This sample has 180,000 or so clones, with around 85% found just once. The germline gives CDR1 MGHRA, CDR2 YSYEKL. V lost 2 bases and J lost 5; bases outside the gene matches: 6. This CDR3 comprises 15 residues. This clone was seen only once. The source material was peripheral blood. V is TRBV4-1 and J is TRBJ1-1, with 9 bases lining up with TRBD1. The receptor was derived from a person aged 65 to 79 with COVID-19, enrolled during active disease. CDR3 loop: CASSQPTGGSTEAFF. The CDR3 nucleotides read TGCGCCAGCAGCCAACCGACAGGGGGATCTACTGAAGCTTTCTTT.